Below are 21 T cell receptor beta chains sequenced from a single sample in a study of read filtering for tumor transcriptome and immune sequencing (dated by TCRdb to about 2020). The sample was run on an Illumina HiSeq 4000. The Immunoverse kit was used to build TCR libraries from around 400 ng RNA, with molecular barcoded adaptors covering alpha/delta and beta/gamma chains. The public reads were reanalyzed by TCRdb: fastp trimming at Q25, MiXCR alignment, in-frame beta chains only. Every distinct CDR3 protein forms one entry, paired with its most common genes and DNA. Counted in this sample were tens of thousands of distinct CDR3 sequences; approximately 19% of them appeared once. Roughly 10% of the sample rests with the top ten. Sequencing input: a population of CD138-negative cells sorted from bone marrow. The cell subset or site label on this specimen signifies: bone marrow mononuclear cells depleted of CD138+ plasma/myeloma cells by negative magnetic selection. The receptors here all came from a donor over 35 with multiple myeloma.

This clonotype was counted many times. The chain combines TRBV2 with TRBJ2-3; 12 nucleotides match TRBD2. Germline V gene data show CDR1 as SNHLY and CDR2 as FYNNEI. The CDR3 is made up of 17 amino acids. The V and J ends lost 4 bases and 0 bases, in that order; junction bases with no gene match: 5. The CDR3 is CASSAGLAGRSTDTQYF. CDR3 coding DNA: TGTGCCAGCAGTGCAGGACTAGCGGGAAGGAGCACAGATACGCAGTATTTT.

This clonotype was seen repeatedly, ten times or more. This chain's CDR3 is CASSQEINTLYGYTF. In DNA, the CDR3 is TGCGCCAGCAGCCAAGAGATAAACACCCTCTATGGCTACACCTTC. The chain has TRBV4-1 and TRBJ1-2, with D unclear. Germline lookup yields CDR1 MGHRA and CDR2 YSYEKL. V shed 0 bases and J shed 4 bases, with 12 bases lying between them. The CDR3 runs 15 residues.

This clonotype was recorded at least ten times. In DNA form, the CDR3 reads TGTGCCAGCAGTGAATGGGCCCTCACCGGGGAGCTGTTTTTT. Translation: CASSEWALTGELFF. This chain links TRBV6-1 with TRBJ2-2, with no clear D. This CDR3 comprises 14 residues. Germline V gene sequence: CDR1 MNHNS, CDR2 SASEGT. The V and J ends lost 2 bases and 4 bases respectively, with 8 bases between them.

This clonotype was seen more than once but under ten times. Being one base from a much bigger clone, this may be a read error. This rearrangement joins TRBV28 to TRBJ1-5; D uncertain. This CDR3 is 16 amino acids long. V was trimmed by 3 bases and J by 3 bases, leaving 15 bases between them. CDR1 and CDR2 from the germline V gene are MDHEN and SYDVKM. CDR3 nucleotide sequence: TGTGCCAGCAGTTTTACGACCTCTTGGAACAATCAGCCCCAGCATTTT. Translated, it gives CASSFTTSWNNQPQHF.

This clonotype was observed at least ten times. This chain joins TRBV29-1 and TRBJ2-1, with TRBD2 identical over 8 bases. The CDR3 has 15 amino acids. J gave up 4 bases and V 3 bases, and 8 bases lay outside the gene matches. CDR1 and CDR2 from the germline V gene are SQVTM and ANQGSEA. CDR3 DNA sequence: TGCAGCGTTGAGTTACGGGAGGGGGGATACAATGAGCAGTTCTTC. Its translation is CSVELREGGYNEQFF.

This clonotype was observed many times. The chain carries TRBV10-3 and TRBJ2-5; TRBD2 aligns across 12 bases. The germline gives CDR1 ENHRY, CDR2 SYGVKD. Trimming cost V 6 bases and J 5 bases; bases outside gene matches: 7. This CDR3 is 15 amino acids long. CDR3 sequence (DNA): TGTGCCATCAGCCCTAGCGGGAGGGCCCCTGAGACCCAGTACTTC. It codes for CAISPSGRAPETQYF.

V usage is TRBV20-1 and J usage is TRBJ1-2; 7 bases match TRBD1. The CDR3 is made up of 15 amino acids. The germline V gene has CDR1 DFQATT and CDR2 SNEGSKA (reference sequence). The junction had 8 bases not matched to a gene; V was cut back by 0 bases and J by 4 bases. The CDR3 here is CSARDRGIAFYGYTF. CDR3 nucleotide sequence: TGCAGTGCTAGAGACAGGGGGATCGCCTTCTATGGCTACACCTTC.

On this clonotype: A much larger clone lies a single base off, so this may be a read error. The CDR3 does not end in the conserved phenylalanine or tryptophan, so this is likely a read error. The CDR3 DNA follows: TGTGCCAGCAGTTCCCGATCGAGCACAGATACGCAGTATTTA. Encoded protein: CASSSRSSTDTQYL. The chain couples TRBV6-6 to TRBJ2-3; D gene unclear. The CDR3 totals 14 residues. Germline V gives CDR1 MNHNY, CDR2 SVGAGI (reference sequence). Trimming removed 4 bases from V and 0 bases from J, with 8 bases in between.

This clonotype was picked up many times. This chain uses TRBV5-1 with TRBJ2-7; D tentatively reads TRBD1 or TRBD2 (5 bases each). This CDR3 contains 16 residues. Per germline, CDR1 SGHRS and CDR2 YFSETQ. V was pared by 0 bases and J by 1 base, with 14 bases between. Here the CDR3 reads CASSLDSGGTSYEQYF. DNA of the CDR3: TGCGCCAGCAGCTTGGATTCTGGGGGTACTTCCTACGAGCAGTACTTC.

This clonotype has at least ten counts. The chain is built from TRBV29-1 and TRBJ2-3, with 11 bases lining up with TRBD2. CDR1 is SQVTM, CDR2 ANQGSEA, per germline. V shed 3 bases and J 0 bases; nucleotides not matched to a gene: 11. CDR3 length: 18 amino acids. CDR3 protein: CSVEDVTSGGHSTDTQYF. The CDR3, as DNA: TGCAGCGTTGAGGATGTAACTAGCGGGGGACATAGCACAGATACGCAGTATTTT.

Remarks on this clonotype: Because the CDR3 is missing its conserved closing phenylalanine or tryptophan, this is likely a read error. The DNA is omitted, as the CDR3 cannot be located on it reliably, and the CDR3 follows TCRdb's listing. CDR3 in amino acids: CASSLFRQGATDTQYL. The chain carries TRBV28 and TRBJ2-3; the table gives TRBD1 as D, unverified against the DNA. Germline V CDR1 and CDR2: MDHEN, SYDVKM. Including both end residues, the CDR3 is 16 amino acids long.

This clonotype has a count of ten or more. V usage is TRBV20-1 and J usage is TRBJ2-7; D is possibly TRBD1 (6 bases). Germline lookup yields CDR1 DFQATT and CDR2 SNEGSKA (reference sequence). V shed 0 bases and J shed 6 bases, with 15 bases lying between them. CDR3 length equals 14 residues. In nucleotides, the CDR3 is TGCAGTGCTAGAGATCGCAGGGGTCTTGTCGAGCAGTACTTC. Residues: CSARDRRGLVEQYF.

Comment on this clonotype: This may come from a read error, since a much larger clone is one base off. This rearrangement joins TRBV7-9 to TRBJ2-5, with D perhaps TRBD1 or TRBD2 (6 bases each). CDR3 length equals 15 residues. The V gene's germline CDR1 is SEHNR and CDR2 FQNEAQ (reference sequence). DNA of the CDR3: TGTGCCAGCAGCCCCCGACGGGGGCACCAAGGGACCCAGTACTTC. It specifies CASSPRRGHQGTQYF.

This clonotype was found many times. V and J are TRBV6-5 and TRBJ1-1, with D perhaps matching TRBD1 (6 bases). Per germline, CDR1 MNHEY and CDR2 SVGAGI. CDR3 length equals 14 residues. V shed 0 bases and J shed 1 base, with 6 bases lying between them. For the CDR3, the DNA is TGTGCCAGCAGTTACTCGGACAGGAACACTGAAGCTTTCTTT. This codes for CASSYSDRNTEAFF.

Ten or more counts support this clonotype. The CDR3 DNA reads as TGTGCCAGCAGTACCCCAGGTGCAGATACGCAGTATTTT. Translation gives CASSTPGADTQYF. The chain employs TRBV28 and TRBJ2-3, with no clear D. In germline, CDR1 is MDHEN, CDR2 SYDVKM. The CDR3 length is 13 residues. Trimming left V 5 bases short and J 4 bases short, with 10 bases between.

This clonotype was picked up many times. The chain uses TRBV9 and TRBJ2-1, with D hard to call. CDR3 size: 16 residues. Trimming pared 0 bases from V and 3 bases from J, leaving 13 bases between. CDR1 and CDR2 (germline): SGDLS, YYNGEE. In nucleotides, the CDR3 is TGTGCCAGCAGCGTAGATCCCTACCTCCTCTACAATGAGCAGTTCTTC. Its translation is CASSVDPYLLYNEQFF.

This chain connects TRBV11-2 to TRBJ2-3, with 10 bases identical to TRBD2. This CDR3 comprises 17 residues. The V segment lost 2 bases and the J segment 1 base; nucleotides outside the gene matches: 6. Germline CDR1 SGHAT, CDR2 FQNNGV. CDR3 loop: CASSLPTSGPRTDTQYF. In DNA, the CDR3 is TGTGCCAGCAGCTTACCGACTAGCGGGCCTCGCACAGATACGCAGTATTTT.

This clonotype was recorded many times. The chain combines TRBV28 with TRBJ2-3; TRBD2 matches 9 bases. Trimming took 4 bases from V and 0 from J; bases not matched to a gene: 8. This CDR3 is 17 amino acids long. CDR1 and CDR2 from the germline V gene are MDHEN and SYDVKM. The CDR3 here is CASSWTGLATSTDTQYF. CDR3 bases: TGTGCCAGCAGTTGGACGGGACTAGCTACAAGCACAGATACGCAGTATTTT.

The chain couples TRBV20-1 to TRBJ2-7, with 9 bases identical to TRBD1. The CDR3 totals 12 residues. Per the germline V gene, CDR1 is DFQATT and CDR2 is SNEGSKA (reference sequence). The V segment lost 3 bases and the J segment 8 bases; nucleotides outside the gene matches: 5. The DNA of the CDR3 is TGCAGTGCTAGCACAGGGGGCCACAAGCAGTACTTC. Translation gives CSASTGGHKQYF.

To note about this clonotype: This clone may be a read error of a much larger clone one base away. The chain carries TRBV7-9 and TRBJ1-2; unclear D gene. Germline lookup yields CDR1 SEHNR and CDR2 FQNEAQ (reference sequence). The CDR3 extends over 13 amino acids. In DNA, the CDR3 is TGTGCCAACAGCTTAAGTCAGGCCTATGGCTACACCTTC. It specifies CANSLSQAYGYTF. Using reference TRBV7-9 and TRBJ1-2 for the parts outside the CDR3, the full variable domain is DTGVSQNPRHKITKRGQNVTFRCDPISEHNRLYWYRQTLGQGPEFLTYFQNEAQLEKSRLLSDRFSAERPKGSFSTLEIQRTEQGDSAMYLCANSLSQAYGYTFGSGTRLTVV.

Comments on this clonotype: The germline gene is not matched at one end of the junction; a read error may be the cause. The chain uses TRBV28 and TRBJ2-2; TRBD2 agrees at 9 bases. The CDR3 consists of 16 residues. The germline V gene has CDR1 MDHEN and CDR2 SYDVKM. The CDR3 here is CASSPAGLAGTGGLFF. The CDR3, as DNA: TGTGCCAGCAGTCCCGCAGGGCTAGCGGGAACCGGGGGGCTGTTTTTT.